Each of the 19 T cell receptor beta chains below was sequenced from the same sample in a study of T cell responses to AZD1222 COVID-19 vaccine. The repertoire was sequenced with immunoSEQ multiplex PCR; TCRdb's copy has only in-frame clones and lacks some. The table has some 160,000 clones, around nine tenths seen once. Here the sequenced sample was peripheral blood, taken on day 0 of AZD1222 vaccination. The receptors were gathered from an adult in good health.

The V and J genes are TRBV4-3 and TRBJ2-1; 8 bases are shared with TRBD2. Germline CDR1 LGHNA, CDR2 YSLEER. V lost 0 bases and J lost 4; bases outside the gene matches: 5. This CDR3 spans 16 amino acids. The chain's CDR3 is CASSQDGAGGYNEQFF. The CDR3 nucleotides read TGCGCCAGCAGCCAAGATGGGGCGGGGGGATACAATGAGCAGTTCTTC.

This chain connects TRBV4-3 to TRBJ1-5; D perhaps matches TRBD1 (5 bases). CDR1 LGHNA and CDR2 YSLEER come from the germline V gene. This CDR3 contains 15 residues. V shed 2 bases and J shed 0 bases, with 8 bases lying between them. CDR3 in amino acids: CASSQRDGSNQPQHF. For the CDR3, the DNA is TGCGCCAGCAGCCAAAGGGACGGTAGCAATCAGCCCCAGCATTTT.

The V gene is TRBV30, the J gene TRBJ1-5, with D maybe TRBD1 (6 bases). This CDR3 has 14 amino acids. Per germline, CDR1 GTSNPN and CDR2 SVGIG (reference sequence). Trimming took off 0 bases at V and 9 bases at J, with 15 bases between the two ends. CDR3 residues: CAWSVPNREGPQHF. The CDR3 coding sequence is TGTGCCTGGAGTGTACCCAACAGGGAGGGGCCCCAGCATTTT.

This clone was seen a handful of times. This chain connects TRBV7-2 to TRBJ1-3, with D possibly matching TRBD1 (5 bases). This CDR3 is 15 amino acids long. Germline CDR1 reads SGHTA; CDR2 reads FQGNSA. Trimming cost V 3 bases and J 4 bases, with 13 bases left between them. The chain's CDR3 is CASSFGAELGNTIYF. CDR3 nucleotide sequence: TGTGCCAGCAGCTTCGGGGCCGAGTTGGGAAACACCATATATTTT.

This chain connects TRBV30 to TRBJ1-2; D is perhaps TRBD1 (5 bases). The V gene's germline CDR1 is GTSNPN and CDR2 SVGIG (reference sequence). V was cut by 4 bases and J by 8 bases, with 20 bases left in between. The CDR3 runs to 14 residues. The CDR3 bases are TGTGCCTGGAAGCCGGGGACGGATCAAGGAGGCTACACCTTC. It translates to CAWKPGTDQGGYTF. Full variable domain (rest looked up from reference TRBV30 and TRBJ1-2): SQTIHQWPATLVQPVGSPLSLECTVEGTSNPNLYWYRQAAGRGLQLLFYSVGIGQISSEVPQNLSASRPQDRQFILSSKKLLLSDSGFYLCAWKPGTDQGGYTFGSGTRLTVV.

The CDR3 loop is CASSVGGASGANVLTF. The CDR3 nucleotides are TGTGCCAGCAGCGTAGGGGGGGCTTCTGGGGCCAACGTCCTGACTTTC. This rearrangement joins TRBV9 to TRBJ2-6; D is perhaps TRBD1 or TRBD2 (6 bases each). V lost 0 bases to trimming and J lost 1 base, with 8 bases between them. Germline V CDR1 and CDR2: SGDLS, YYNGEE. There are 16 residues in the CDR3.

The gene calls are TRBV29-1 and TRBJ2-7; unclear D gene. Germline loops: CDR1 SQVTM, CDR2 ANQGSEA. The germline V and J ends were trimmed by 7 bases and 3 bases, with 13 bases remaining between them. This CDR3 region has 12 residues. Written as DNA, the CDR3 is TGCAGCGCGTGCTCTCTCGACTACGAGCAGTACTTC. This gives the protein CSACSLDYEQYF.

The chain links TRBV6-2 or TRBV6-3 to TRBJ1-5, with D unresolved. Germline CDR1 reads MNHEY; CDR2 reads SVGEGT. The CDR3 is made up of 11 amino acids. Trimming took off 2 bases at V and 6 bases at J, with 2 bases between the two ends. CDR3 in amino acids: CASSYPQPQHF. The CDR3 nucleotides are TGTGCCAGCAGTTACCCTCAGCCCCAGCATTTT.

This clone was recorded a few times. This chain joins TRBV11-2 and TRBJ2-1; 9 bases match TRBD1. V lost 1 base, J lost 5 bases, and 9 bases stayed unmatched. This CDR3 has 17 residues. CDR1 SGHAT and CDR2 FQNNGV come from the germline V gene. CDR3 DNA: TGTGCCAGCAGCTTAGGTCCGGGACAGGGTGAGAACAATGAGCAGTTCTTC. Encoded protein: CASSLGPGQGENNEQFF. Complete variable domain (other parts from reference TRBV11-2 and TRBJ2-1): EAGVAQSPRYKIIEKRQSVAFWCNPISGHATLYWYQQILGQGPKLLIQFQNNGVVDDSQLPKDRFSAERLKGVDSTLKIQPAKLEDSAVYLCASSLGPGQGENNEQFFGPGTRLTVL.

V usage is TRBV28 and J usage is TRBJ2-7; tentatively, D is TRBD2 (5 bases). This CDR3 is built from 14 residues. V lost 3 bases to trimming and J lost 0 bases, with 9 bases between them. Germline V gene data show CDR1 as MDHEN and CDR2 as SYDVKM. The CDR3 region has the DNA TGTGCCAGCAGTTTGTCGGGGAGCTCCTACGAGCAGTACTTC. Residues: CASSLSGSSYEQYF.

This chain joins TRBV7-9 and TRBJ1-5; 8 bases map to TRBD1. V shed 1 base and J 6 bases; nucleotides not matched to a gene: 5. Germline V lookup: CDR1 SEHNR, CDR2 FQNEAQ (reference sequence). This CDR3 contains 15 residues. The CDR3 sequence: CASSLGQGFFQPQHF. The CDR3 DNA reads TGTGCCAGCAGCTTAGGACAGGGGTTTTTTCAGCCCCAGCATTTT. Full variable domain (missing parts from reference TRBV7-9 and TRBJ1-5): DTGVSQNPRHKITKRGQNVTFRCDPISEHNRLYWYRQTLGQGPEFLTYFQNEAQLEKSRLLSDRFSAERPKGSFSTLEIQRTEQGDSAMYLCASSLGQGFFQPQHFGDGTRLSIL.

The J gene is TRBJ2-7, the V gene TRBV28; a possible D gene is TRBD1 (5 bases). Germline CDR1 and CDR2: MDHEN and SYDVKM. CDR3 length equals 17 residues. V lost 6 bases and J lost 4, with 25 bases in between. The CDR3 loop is CASRLGRVGGGRYEQYF. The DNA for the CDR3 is TGTGCCAGCAGGTTGGGCAGGGTAGGCGGTGGCAGGTACGAGCAGTACTTC. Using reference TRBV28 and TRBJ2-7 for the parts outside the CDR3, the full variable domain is DVKVTQSSRYLVKRTGEKVFLECVQDMDHENMFWYRQDPGLGLRLIYFSYDVKMKEKGDIPEGYSVSREKKERFSLILESASTNQTSMYLCASRLGRVGGGRYEQYFGPGTRLTVT.

The CDR3 loop reads CASSQVPGDGYTF. The CDR3 DNA reads as TGCGCCAGCAGCCAAGTCCCAGGGGATGGCTACACCTTC. This chain uses TRBV4-3 with TRBJ1-2; TRBD1 is a possible D gene (6 bases). The V gene's germline CDR1 is LGHNA and CDR2 YSLEER. This CDR3 has 13 residues. V lost 1 base and J 6 bases, leaving 9 bases between the germline ends.

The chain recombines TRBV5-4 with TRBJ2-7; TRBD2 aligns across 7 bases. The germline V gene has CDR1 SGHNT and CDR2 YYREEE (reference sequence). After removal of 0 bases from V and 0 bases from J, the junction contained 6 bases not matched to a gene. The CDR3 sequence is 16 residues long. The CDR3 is CASSLGAGSSSYEQYF. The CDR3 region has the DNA TGTGCCAGCAGCTTGGGAGCGGGAAGTAGCTCCTACGAGCAGTACTTC.

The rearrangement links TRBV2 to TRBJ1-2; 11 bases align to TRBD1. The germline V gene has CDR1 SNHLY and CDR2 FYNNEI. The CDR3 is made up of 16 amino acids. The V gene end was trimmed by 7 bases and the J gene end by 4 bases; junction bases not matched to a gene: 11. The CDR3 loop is CASIKDRGLPGYGYTF. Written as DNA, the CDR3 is TGTGCCAGCATAAAGGACAGGGGGCTCCCTGGCTATGGCTACACCTTC.

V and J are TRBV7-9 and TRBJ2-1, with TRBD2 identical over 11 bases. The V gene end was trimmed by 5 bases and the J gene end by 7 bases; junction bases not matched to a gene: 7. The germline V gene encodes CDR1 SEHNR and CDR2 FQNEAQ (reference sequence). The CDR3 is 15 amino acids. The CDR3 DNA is TGTGCCAGCAGCGCCCTACTAGCGGGAGAGAATGAGCAGTTCTTC. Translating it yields CASSALLAGENEQFF. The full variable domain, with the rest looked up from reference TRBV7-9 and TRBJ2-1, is DTGVSQNPRHKITKRGQNVTFRCDPISEHNRLYWYRQTLGQGPEFLTYFQNEAQLEKSRLLSDRFSAERPKGSFSTLEIQRTEQGDSAMYLCASSALLAGENEQFFGPGTRLTVL.

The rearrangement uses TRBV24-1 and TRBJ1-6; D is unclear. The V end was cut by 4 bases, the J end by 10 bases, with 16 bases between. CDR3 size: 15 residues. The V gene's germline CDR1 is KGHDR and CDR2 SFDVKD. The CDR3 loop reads CATSEGAAPRSPLHF. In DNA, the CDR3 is TGTGCCACCAGTGAAGGCGCGGCCCCAAGATCACCCCTCCACTTT.

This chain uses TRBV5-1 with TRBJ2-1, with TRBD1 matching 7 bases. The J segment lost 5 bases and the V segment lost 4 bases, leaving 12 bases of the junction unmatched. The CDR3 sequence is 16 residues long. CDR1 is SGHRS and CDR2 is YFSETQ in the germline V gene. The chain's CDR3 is CASSRQGSVKDNEQFF. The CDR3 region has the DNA TGCGCCAGCAGCCGACAGGGAAGCGTGAAGGACAATGAGCAGTTCTTC.

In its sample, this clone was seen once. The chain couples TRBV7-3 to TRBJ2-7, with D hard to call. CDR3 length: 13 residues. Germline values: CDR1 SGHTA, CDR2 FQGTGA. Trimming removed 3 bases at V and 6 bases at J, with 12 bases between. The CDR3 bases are TGTGCCAGCAGCTTTGCCATGGATTTCGAGCAGTACTTC. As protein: CASSFAMDFEQYF. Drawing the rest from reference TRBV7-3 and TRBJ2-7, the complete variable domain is GAGVSQTPSNKVTEKGKYVELRCDPISGHTALYWYRQSLGQGPEFLIYFQGTGAADDSGLPNDRFFAVRPEGSVSTLKIQRTERGDSAVYLCASSFAMDFEQYFGPGTRLTVT.